The clone carrying this TCR beta chain was seen a few times. This entry comes from a study of regulatory T cells in long-lasting Graves disease. The V gene lost 5 bases and the J gene lost 7 bases, with 14 bases spanning the gap. Germline values: CDR1 SEHNR, CDR2 FQNEAQ (reference sequence). The CDR3 runs to 14 residues. Time point defined: newly diagnosed GD, antithyroid drugs for less than 3 months. Following extraction of RNA from PBMCs, that RNA was used to make the TCR library. According to the study, TCR beta libraries were built with iRepertoire HTBI primers and CDR3-region Arm-PCR. TCRdb independently ran MiXCR on the multiplex PCR reads; one entry per CDR3 protein. This sample has 500,000 or so distinct CDR3 sequences, with about 15% found just once. These data are also associated with another study on T cells in Graves' hyperthyroidism and ophthalmopathy.

The TCR sequence derives from a woman aged 40 to 65 with Graves disease. The gene calls are TRBV7-9 and TRBJ1-4, with D possibly TRBD1 on 5 matching bases. Specimen: peripheral blood mononuclear cells (PBMCs), collected at new diagnosis, from a patient treated with antithyroid drugs. Here the CDR3 reads CASSHAGRLEKLFF. For the CDR3, the DNA is TGTGCCAGCAGCCATGCGGGACGGCTTGAAAAACTGTTTTTT.